These T cell receptor beta chains were read from a single sample in a study of shared clonotypes between healthy human individuals. The method was immunoSEQ multiplex PCR; TCRdb's version includes in-frame clones alone and lacks a portion of them. The sample includes roughly 2 million clones, roughly 95% of them seen just once. Sequencing used naive CD4+ T cells sorted from blood. The origin of the receptors is a young man in good health. CDR3s include the opening cysteine and the closing phenylalanine or tryptophan. A D gene is named only where the DNA matches it firmly. Expanded clones get a size class; other rows say once, few or many, or leave the size out.

CDR3aa: CASSILGAKLFF
CDR3nt: TGTGCCAGCAGCATCCTCGGGGCGAAACTGTTTTTT
d_gene: NA
len: 12
j_gene: TRBJ1-4
abundance: NA
v_gene: TRBV14

CDR3aa: CASSLAWDGEQFF
CDR3nt: TGTGCCAGCAGCTTAGCCTGGGACGGCGAGCAGTTCTTC
d_gene: NA
len: 13
j_gene: TRBJ2-1
abundance: once
v_gene: TRBV11-3

CDR3aa: CASSLDGGNTGELFF
CDR3nt: TGTGCCAGCAGCTTGGACGGAGGGAACACCGGGGAGCTGTTTTTT
d_gene: NA
len: 15
j_gene: TRBJ2-2
abundance: NA
v_gene: TRBV5-6

CDR3aa: CASSRIRGISYEAFF
CDR3nt: TGTGCCAGCTCACGAATCAGGGGAATCAGCTATGAAGCTTTCTTT
d_gene: NA
len: 15
j_gene: TRBJ1-1
abundance: NA
v_gene: TRBV18

CDR3aa: CASSSTGRGTDTQYF
CDR3nt: TGTGCCAGCAGCTCAACGGGGCGCGGCACAGATACGCAGTATTTT
d_gene: NA
len: 15
j_gene: TRBJ2-3
abundance: NA
v_gene: TRBV7-9

CDR3aa: CTSSQEVASGNHEQYF
CDR3nt: NA
d_gene: NA
len: 16
j_gene: TRBJ2-7
abundance: NA
v_gene: TRBV1

CDR3aa: CASSEATGSSEAFF
CDR3nt: TGTGCCAGCAGTGAAGCGACAGGGTCATCTGAAGCTTTCTTT
d_gene: TRBD1
len: 14
j_gene: TRBJ1-1
abundance: NA
v_gene: TRBV2

CDR3aa: CASGGQGPQGYF
CDR3nt: TGTGCCAGTGGGGGGCAGGGTCCCCAGGGGTACTTC
d_gene: NA
len: 12
j_gene: TRBJ2-4
abundance: NA
v_gene: TRBV19

CDR3aa: CASSERQGNNSPLHF
CDR3nt: TGTGCCAGCAGTGAAAGACAGGGGAACAATTCACCCCTCCACTTT
d_gene: TRBD1
len: 15
j_gene: TRBJ1-6
abundance: NA
v_gene: TRBV2

CDR3aa: CASSDFDGTGECSNQPQHF
CDR3nt: TGCGCCAGCAGTGATTTCGATGGGACAGGCGAATGTAGCAATCAGCCCCAGCATTTT
d_gene: TRBD1
len: 19
j_gene: TRBJ1-5
abundance: NA
v_gene: TRBV10-1

CDR3aa: CASSPRAGFTDTQYF
CDR3nt: TGTGCCAGCTCACCCCGGGCGGGATTCACAGATACGCAGTATTTT
d_gene: NA
len: 15
j_gene: TRBJ2-3
abundance: NA
v_gene: TRBV18

CDR3aa: CASSQFAGETQYF
CDR3nt: TGCGCCAGCAGCCAATTCGCGGGAGAGACCCAGTACTTC
d_gene: NA
len: 13
j_gene: TRBJ2-5
abundance: NA
v_gene: TRBV4-1

CDR3aa: CAISSRGGTDTQYF
CDR3nt: TGTGCCATCAGCAGTAGAGGGGGCACAGATACGCAGTATTTT
d_gene: NA
len: 14
j_gene: TRBJ2-3
abundance: NA
v_gene: TRBV10-3

CDR3aa: CASSQTSGKNTGELFF
CDR3nt: TGTGCCAGCAGCCAGACTAGCGGGAAAAACACCGGGGAGCTGTTTTTT
d_gene: TRBD2
len: 16
j_gene: TRBJ2-2
abundance: NA
v_gene: TRBV7-6

CDR3aa: CASSPRSDGRETQYF
CDR3nt: TGTGCCAGCAGCCCACGGTCGGACGGACGGGAGACCCAGTACTTC
d_gene: NA
len: 15
j_gene: TRBJ2-5
abundance: NA
v_gene: TRBV7-9

CDR3aa: CASSLVTQGSAYEQYF
CDR3nt: TGCGCCAGCAGCTTAGTTACCCAGGGGTCAGCCTACGAGCAGTACTTC
d_gene: NA
len: 16
j_gene: TRBJ2-7
abundance: once
v_gene: TRBV5-1

CDR3aa: CASSLDGFSNQPQHF
CDR3nt: TGCGCCAGCAGCTTGGACGGTTTTAGCAATCAGCCCCAGCATTTT
d_gene: NA
len: 15
j_gene: TRBJ1-5
abundance: NA
v_gene: TRBV5-1

CDR3aa: CASSVGAGGPYNEQFF
CDR3nt: TGTGCCAGCAGCGTAGGGGCGGGAGGGCCCTACAATGAGCAGTTCTTC
d_gene: TRBD2
len: 16
j_gene: TRBJ2-1
abundance: NA
v_gene: TRBV9

CDR3aa: CASSPRQTNTEAFF
CDR3nt: TGTGCCAGCAGCCCGAGGCAGACGAACACTGAAGCTTTCTTT
d_gene: NA
len: 14
j_gene: TRBJ1-1
abundance: NA
v_gene: TRBV7-2

CDR3aa: CASSPRMSTDTQYF
CDR3nt: TGTGCCAGCAGCCCCCGTATGAGCACAGATACGCAGTATTTT
d_gene: NA
len: 14
j_gene: TRBJ2-3
abundance: once
v_gene: TRBV9

CDR3aa: CAWSHPSGGLDTQYF
CDR3nt: TGTGCCTGGAGTCATCCTAGCGGGGGGCTGGATACGCAGTATTTT
d_gene: TRBD2
len: 15
j_gene: TRBJ2-3
abundance: NA
v_gene: TRBV30

CDR3aa: CASSEARTGYGNVLTF
CDR3nt: TGTGCCAGCAGTGAAGCGAGGACAGGGTATGGCAACGTCCTGACTTTC
d_gene: TRBD1
len: 16
j_gene: TRBJ2-6
abundance: NA
v_gene: TRBV2

CDR3aa: CASSLGQGTTNSPLHF
CDR3nt: TGTGCCAGCAGCTTAGGACAGGGGACTACTAATTCACCCCTCCACTTT
d_gene: TRBD1
len: 16
j_gene: TRBJ1-6
abundance: NA
v_gene: TRBV7-9

CDR3aa: CAISATTSETTNTGELFF
CDR3nt: TGTGCCATCAGTGCGACGACTAGCGAAACTACGAACACCGGGGAGCTGTTTTTT
d_gene: TRBD2
len: 18
j_gene: TRBJ2-2
abundance: NA
v_gene: TRBV10-3

CDR3aa: CASSLYENSPLHF
CDR3nt: TGTGCCAGCAGTTTATACGAAAATTCACCCCTCCACTTT
d_gene: NA
len: 13
j_gene: TRBJ1-6
abundance: NA
v_gene: TRBV27

CDR3aa: CASSSYRGTYEQYF
CDR3nt: TGTGCCAGCAGCTCCTACAGGGGAACCTACGAGCAGTACTTC
d_gene: TRBD1
len: 14
j_gene: TRBJ2-7
abundance: NA
v_gene: TRBV5-4

CDR3aa: CSVVDYSPYEQYF
CDR3nt: TGCAGCGTTGTAGACTATAGTCCCTACGAGCAGTACTTC
d_gene: NA
len: 13
j_gene: TRBJ2-7
abundance: NA
v_gene: TRBV29-1

CDR3aa: CASSTTGNSGNTIYF
CDR3nt: TGCGCCAGCAGCACGACCGGGAACTCTGGAAACACCATATATTTT
d_gene: NA
len: 15
j_gene: TRBJ1-3
abundance: NA
v_gene: TRBV5-1

CDR3aa: CASSVGTGRETQYF
CDR3nt: TGTGCCAGCAGCGTAGGGACAGGGCGAGAGACCCAGTACTTC
d_gene: TRBD1
len: 14
j_gene: TRBJ2-5
abundance: NA
v_gene: TRBV5-8

CDR3aa: CASHTWGTGGNTEAFF
CDR3nt: TGTGCCAGTCATACATGGGGGACAGGGGGCAACACTGAAGCTTTCTTT
d_gene: TRBD1
len: 16
j_gene: TRBJ1-1
abundance: NA
v_gene: TRBV19

CDR3aa: CASSTQGTPKETQYF
CDR3nt: TGTGCCAGTAGTACACAGGGAACCCCTAAAGAGACCCAGTACTTC
d_gene: NA
len: 15
j_gene: TRBJ2-5
abundance: NA
v_gene: TRBV19

CDR3aa: CASGSGGPVGELFF
CDR3nt: TGTGCCAGCGGCTCAGGGGGGCCAGTCGGGGAGCTGTTTTTT
d_gene: NA
len: 14
j_gene: TRBJ2-2
abundance: NA
v_gene: TRBV9

CDR3aa: CAAQKREDTEAFF
CDR3nt: TGTGCCGCGCAAAAAAGGGAGGACACTGAAGCTTTCTTT
d_gene: NA
len: 13
j_gene: TRBJ1-1
abundance: NA
v_gene: TRBV30

CDR3aa: CASSEGGVAKNIQYF
CDR3nt: TGTGCCAGCAGTGAAGGAGGGGTCGCCAAAAACATTCAGTACTTC
d_gene: NA
len: 15
j_gene: TRBJ2-4
abundance: NA
v_gene: TRBV2

CDR3aa: CASSKDRAITEAFF
CDR3nt: TGTGCCAGCAGCAAAGACAGGGCGATCACTGAAGCTTTCTTT
d_gene: TRBD1
len: 14
j_gene: TRBJ1-1
abundance: NA
v_gene: TRBV28

CDR3aa: CASSPLQGNTEAFF
CDR3nt: TGCGCCAGCAGTCCCTTACAGGGGAACACTGAAGCTTTCTTT
d_gene: NA
len: 14
j_gene: TRBJ1-1
abundance: NA
v_gene: TRBV5-1

CDR3aa: CASGTASRQETQYF
CDR3nt: TGTGCCAGCGGTACTGCTAGCAGGCAAGAGACCCAGTACTTC
d_gene: NA
len: 14
j_gene: TRBJ2-5
abundance: NA
v_gene: TRBV27

CDR3aa: CASSYDRLNSPLHF
CDR3nt: TGTGCCAGCAGTTATGACCGCTTGAATTCACCCCTCCACTTT
d_gene: NA
len: 14
j_gene: TRBJ1-6
abundance: NA
v_gene: TRBV27